This TCR beta chain was sequenced during a study of blood T cell repertoires in COVID-19. This table comes from immunoSEQ multiplex PCR, and its TCRdb copy is limited to in-frame clones, with some not included. The table has 350,000 to 450,000 clones, under 90% seen once. Germline V gene data show CDR1 as SGHRS and CDR2 as YFSETQ. CDR3 length equals 15 residues. V lost 1 base to trimming and J lost 6 bases; unmatched junction nucleotides: 6. Sequenced input: PBMCs or T cells enriched from blood (not recorded which). The chain carries TRBV5-1 and TRBJ2-4; the match to TRBD1 covers 8 bases. The receptor comes from a woman aged 30 to 39 who had recovered from COVID-19. The CDR3 reads CASSLSGQVGNIQYF. CDR3 DNA sequence: TGCGCCAGCAGCTTGTCGGGACAGGTGGGAAACATTCAGTACTTC. Full variable domain (outside the CDR3, taken from reference TRBV5-1 and TRBJ2-4): KAGVTQTPRYLIKTRGQQVTLSCSPISGHRSVSWYQQTPGQGLQFLFEYFSETQRNKGNFPGRFSGRQFSNSRSEMNVSTLELGDSALYLCASSLSGQVGNIQYFGAGTRLSVL.